This T cell receptor beta chain comes out of a study of T-cell memory formation after mild COVID-19. For the study at large: Largely donor-specific sequence clusters came from a couple of donors.

The CDR3 length is 14 residues. Germline V CDR1 and CDR2: SEHNR, FQNEAQ (reference sequence). The V gene lost 1 base and the J gene lost 0 bases, with 3 bases spanning the gap. Many counts were recorded for this clonotype. Its antigen is not known. After 5'RACE with constant-segment primers, TCR alpha and TCR beta cDNA libraries carrying sample barcodes and UMIs were obtained. TCRdb re-derived calls from the 5' RACE reads in MiXCR, one entry per CDR3 protein. The sample holds about 49,000 distinct CDR3 sequences; under 7.5% are singletons and the top ten take 1.4%. General study findings and limits: The CD4+ clones that contracted clustered mainly within CM and EM, and the CD8+ clones concentrated in EMRA. The authors did not confirm SARS-CoV-2 specificity of second-wave clones peaking day 37.

The sequencing sample was made of PBMCs or a T cell subset sorted from them (not recorded which). The TCR was taken from a man aged 18-30 years who had mild COVID-19 (a few samples of this study predate the infection). Cell type and time point are not known. V is TRBV7-9 and J is TRBJ2-2, with D uncertain. The CDR3, as DNA: TGTGCCAGCAGCTTAGGGGCGAACACCGGGGAGCTGTTTTTT. Protein product: CASSLGANTGELFF.